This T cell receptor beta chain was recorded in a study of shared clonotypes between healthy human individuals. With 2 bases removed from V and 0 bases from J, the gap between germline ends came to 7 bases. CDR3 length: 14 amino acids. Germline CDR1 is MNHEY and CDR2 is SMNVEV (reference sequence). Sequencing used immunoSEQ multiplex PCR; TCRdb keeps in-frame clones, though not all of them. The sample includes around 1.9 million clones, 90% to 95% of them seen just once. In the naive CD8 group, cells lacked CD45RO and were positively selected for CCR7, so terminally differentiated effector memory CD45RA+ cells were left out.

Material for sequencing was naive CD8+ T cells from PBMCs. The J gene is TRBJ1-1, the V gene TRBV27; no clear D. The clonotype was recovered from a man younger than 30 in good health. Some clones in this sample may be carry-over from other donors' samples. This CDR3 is CASSLIPVNTEAFF. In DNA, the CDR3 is TGTGCCAGCAGTTTAATCCCAGTGAACACTGAAGCTTTCTTT.